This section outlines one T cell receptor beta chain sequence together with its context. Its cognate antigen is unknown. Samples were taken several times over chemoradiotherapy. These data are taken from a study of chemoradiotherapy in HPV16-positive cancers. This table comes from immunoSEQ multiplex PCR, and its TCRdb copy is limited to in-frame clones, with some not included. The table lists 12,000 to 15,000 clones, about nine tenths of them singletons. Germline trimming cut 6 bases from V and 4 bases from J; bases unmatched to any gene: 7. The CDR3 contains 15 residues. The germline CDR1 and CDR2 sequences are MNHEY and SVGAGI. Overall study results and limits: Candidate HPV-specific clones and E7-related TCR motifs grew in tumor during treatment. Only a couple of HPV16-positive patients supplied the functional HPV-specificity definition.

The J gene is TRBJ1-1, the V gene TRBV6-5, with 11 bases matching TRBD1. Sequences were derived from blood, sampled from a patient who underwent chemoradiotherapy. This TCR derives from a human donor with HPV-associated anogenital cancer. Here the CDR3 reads CASSRIGTGGTEAFF. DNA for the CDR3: TGTGCCAGCAGCAGAATCGGGACAGGGGGCACTGAAGCTTTCTTT.